This is a list of T cell receptor beta chains from one sample in a study of naive and memory T cell subsets. TCRdb independently ran MiXCR on the 5' RACE reads; one entry per CDR3 protein. This table has about 56,000 distinct CDR3 sequences, over 6% appearing once. Receptor source: a female donor in good health. Both conserved end residues are part of each CDR3. Fields, in order: V gene, clone size, J gene, D gene, CDR3 DNA, CDR3 protein. D genes are given only for firm matches. Part of the rows lack a size; the others show once, few, many or a class for expanded clones.

TRBV6-6	many	TRBJ1-5	-	TGTGCCAGCAGTCAGACAAATCAGCCCCAGCATTTT	CASSQTNQPQHF
TRBV9	many	TRBJ1-1	-	TGTGCCAGCAGCCCCGGCCTGGCCGCGAAAGCTTTCTTT	CASSPGLAAKAFF
TRBV7-9	many	TRBJ2-3	-	TGTGCCAGCAGCTTAGGTCTTACTAGCACAGATACGCAGTATTTT	CASSLGLTSTDTQYF
TRBV27	-	TRBJ2-7	TRBD1	TGTGCCAGCAGTAAGCAGACAGGGGGCGCCCCCTACGAGCAGTACTTC	CASSKQTGGAPYEQYF
TRBV6-2/TRBV6-3	-	TRBJ1-5	-	TGTGCCAGCAGCCCGACAGGCTTCAATCAGCCCCAGCATTTT	CASSPTGFNQPQHF
TRBV6-5	-	TRBJ1-1	-	TGTGCCAGCAGTTACGGGAGGGGGTCGACTGAAGCTTTCTTT	CASSYGRGSTEAFF
TRBV7-2	many	TRBJ2-5	TRBD2	TGTGCCAGCACCAGGCCGGGGGGGGTGGAGACCCAGTACTTC	CASTRPGGVETQYF
TRBV5-1	-	TRBJ2-7	TRBD2	TGCGCCAGCAGCTTCACTAGCGATGACGAGCAGTACTTC	CASSFTSDDEQYF
TRBV12-3/TRBV12-4	many	TRBJ1-5	-	TGTGCCAGCAGTCTGGACAGTCTCCGCAATCAGCCCCAGCATTTT	CASSLDSLRNQPQHF
TRBV28	few	TRBJ1-4	-	TGTGCCAGCAGTCCCGTGTCCGACTTGAGGGGGACTAATGAAAAACTGTTTTTT	CASSPVSDLRGTNEKLFF
TRBV28	-	TRBJ1-2	TRBD1	TGTGCCAGCCATGCCGACAGGGTCGGCGACACCTTC	CASHADRVGDTF
TRBV18	-	TRBJ1-5	TRBD1	TGTGCCAGCTCACCAAACCGGGACAGGGCCCAGCCCCAGCATTTT	CASSPNRDRAQPQHF
TRBV5-1	-	TRBJ1-5	-	TGCGCCAGCAGCTTACAGAGCAATCAGCCCCAGCATTTT	CASSLQSNQPQHF
TRBV7-9	many	TRBJ1-6	-	TGTGCCAGCAGCTTGTCAGGGCCTTCACCCCTCCACTTT	CASSLSGPSPLHF
TRBV20-1	many	TRBJ1-6	TRBD1	TGCAGTGCCCTCCGGGACAGCGATTCACCCCTCCACTTT	CSALRDSDSPLHF
TRBV6-2/TRBV6-3	many	TRBJ1-2	-	TGTGCCAGCAGTGCACAGGGTTACGGTGGCTACACCTTC	CASSAQGYGGYTF
TRBV5-6	few	TRBJ1-1	TRBD1	TGTGCCAGCAGCCCATGGACAGGGATAAAAGTTGGGACTGAAGCTTTCTTT	CASSPWTGIKVGTEAFF
TRBV11-1	-	TRBJ2-7	-	TGTGCCAGCAGCTTTAGTCAGGGCCCCTACGAGCAGTACTTC	CASSFSQGPYEQYF
TRBV10-3	many	TRBJ2-7	TRBD1	TGTGCCATCACAACCGGGACAGGGGGCTGGGAGCAGTACTTC	CAITTGTGGWEQYF
TRBV5-8	many	TRBJ2-7	TRBD2	TGTGCCAGCAGCATCAGAGCGGGGGGCGTCTACGAGCAGTACTTC	CASSIRAGGVYEQYF
TRBV7-2	many	TRBJ1-4	-	TGTGCCAGCAGCCTAGGGGGGGCCGGTGAAAAACTGTTTTTT	CASSLGGAGEKLFF
TRBV7-2	many	TRBJ2-3	-	TGTGCCAGCAGCTTACGGGGAGAAGCAGATACGCAGTATTTT	CASSLRGEADTQYF
TRBV5-1	-	TRBJ2-1	-	TGCGCCAGCAGCTTGGCCGACGGGGGCGCTGAGCAGTTCTTC	CASSLADGGAEQFF
TRBV12-3/TRBV12-4	many	TRBJ1-2	-	TGTGCCAGCAGACGGCACGATAACTATGGCTACACCTTC	CASRRHDNYGYTF
TRBV18	many	TRBJ1-6	-	TGTGCCAGCTCACCGCGGACGGGGGGTAATTCACCCCTCCACTTT	CASSPRTGGNSPLHF
TRBV5-6	few	TRBJ2-1	-	TGTGCCAGCAGCTTACAGGACAATGAGCAGTTCTTC	CASSLQDNEQFF
TRBV2	many	TRBJ1-1	-	TGTGCCAGCAGTGACCAGACCACCATGAACACTGAAGCTTTCTTT	CASSDQTTMNTEAFF
TRBV5-1	many	TRBJ2-3	-	TGCGCCAGCAGCTCCCGACAGGCGGGGCACACAGATACGCAGTATTTT	CASSSRQAGHTDTQYF
TRBV7-6	many	TRBJ1-3	-	TGTGCCAGCAGCTCACGTAGTCCCATCTCTGGAAACACCATATATTTT	CASSSRSPISGNTIYF
TRBV28	-	TRBJ2-1	-	TGTGCCAGCAGTTCAGGGAAGGGTGGGAGGAAGCAGTTCTTC	CASSSGKGGRKQFF
TRBV19	many	TRBJ1-1	TRBD1	TGTGCCAGCCGGGACAGGGTGATCGCTGAAGCTTTCTTT	CASRDRVIAEAFF